Detailed here is one T cell receptor beta chain. Its antigen is as yet unknown. CDR1 is SEHNR and CDR2 is FQNEAQ in the germline V gene (reference sequence). The CDR3 is made up of 14 amino acids. Trimming removed 1 base at V and 13 bases at J, with 17 bases between. Using immunoSEQ multiplex PCR, the repertoire was profiled, and TCRdb retains in-frame clones only, with some absent. The repertoire holds some 34,000 clones, with about four fifths as singletons. The sample comes from a study of T cells in localized non-small cell lung cancer. Study conclusions and caveats: Heterogeneity within the tumor remains possible, as just one region underwent sequencing. Appearances in adjacent lung were noted for a median roughly 58 of the top 100 tumor clones. Adjacent uninvolved lung tissue had the highest T cell clonality, exceeding tumor. Greater T cell density in blood accompanied longer overall survival.

The source was peripheral blood, collected before any cancer treatment. The origin of this receptor is a male donor aged 60 or over with stage III squamous cell lung carcinoma. The rearrangement uses TRBV7-9 and TRBJ1-5; no clear D gene. The DNA for the CDR3 is TGTGCCAGCAGCTTAGGTGCGGCAGGCTCGGAACAGCATTTT. This encodes CASSLGAAGSEQHF. The variable domain in full, completed from reference TRBV7-9 and TRBJ1-5, reads DTGVSQNPRHKITKRGQNVTFRCDPISEHNRLYWYRQTLGQGPEFLTYFQNEAQLEKSRLLSDRFSAERPKGSFSTLEIQRTEQGDSAMYLCASSLGAAGSEQHFGDGTRLSIL.